This T cell receptor beta chain was captured in a study of blood T cell repertoires in COVID-19. Looking at the study overall: COVID-19 samples, acute and convalescent, were from the United States, Italy and Spain. T cells, B-cell-depleted T cells, or PBMCs supplied cDNA or gDNA.

Some clones are missing from TCRdb's copy, which holds only in-frame ones; the method was immunoSEQ multiplex PCR. The sample lists about 250,000 clones, over 75% occurring once. Germline V gene lookup returns CDR1 LNHDA and CDR2 SQIVND (reference sequence). The CDR3 contains 16 residues. Trimming removed 4 bases at V and 3 bases at J, with 16 bases between. The chain couples TRBV19 to TRBJ2-4; weak D call: TRBD2 (5 bases). The sequenced material came from peripheral blood. This clonotype was sampled from a woman aged 30 to 39 with acute or convalescent COVID-19. Written as DNA, the CDR3 is TGTGCCAGTAGTACGTACTCCGCGGGTAACAAAAACATTCAGTACTTC. It is translated as CASSTYSAGNKNIQYF.